The T cell receptor beta chain under discussion was sequenced for a study of blood T cell repertoires in COVID-19. Study-level information: Samples came from the United States, Italy and Spain, spanning acute and convalescent COVID-19.

The CDR3 has 14 residues. Germline V CDR1 and CDR2: ENHRY, SYGVKD. With V trimmed by 4 bases and J by 1 base, 3 bases remained unmatched. Profiling relied on immunoSEQ multiplex PCR, and the TCRdb table lists in-frame clones only, not all of them. The sample has a few hundred thousand clones; around 89% are singletons. This clonotype originated in a man under 40 with acute or convalescent COVID-19. Sequenced material: peripheral blood. This chain uses TRBV10-3 with TRBJ2-7; 8 bases align to TRBD2. The CDR3 is CAISAASGSYEQYF. The CDR3 coding sequence is TGTGCCATCAGTGCGGCTAGCGGGTCCTACGAGCAGTACTTC.